The 7 T cell receptor beta chains in this list originate from one sample, sequenced in a study of shared clonotypes between healthy human individuals (dated by TCRdb to the early 2020s). The library was built by means of the immunoSEQ multiplex PCR assay. The immuneACCESS repertoire file appears here via TCRdb, limited to in-frame rearrangements. These files lack a portion of the clones; in checked studies, under half of the deficit traces to unresolved V genes, and the cause of the others is not known. The sample contains a few million clones, 90% to 95% of them found a single time. The ten largest clones represent less than 2% of the sample. CD8 naive samples consisted of CD45RO-negative cells that were positively selected for CCR7, yielding a CD45RA+CCR7+ population without TemRA cells. Material for sequencing was naive CD8+ T cells from PBMCs. Reading the label with the study, this specimen's cell subset or site is: CD45RA+CCR7+. The receptor set was obtained from a man younger than 35 in good health. Some clones in this sample may be carry-over from other donors' samples.

The V gene is TRBV10-2, the J gene TRBJ2-1, with D unclear. Germline V gene lookup returns CDR1 WSHSY and CDR2 SAAADI. V lost 6 bases, J lost 10 bases, and 13 bases lay in between. The CDR3 consists of 12 residues. This CDR3 is CASSPEQIEQFF. DNA for the CDR3: TGCGCCAGCAGCCCCGAGCAAATAGAGCAGTTCTTC.

The chain links TRBV29-1 to TRBJ2-7, with TRBD1 matching over 7 bases. Germline loops: CDR1 SQVTM, CDR2 ANQGSEA. The CDR3 is made up of 18 amino acids. With V trimmed by 6 bases and J by 0 bases, 20 bases remained unmatched. CDR3 sequence: CSVRGDRDETLASYEQYF. The CDR3 DNA is TGCAGCGTCCGCGGAGACAGGGATGAGACCCTTGCCTCCTACGAGCAGTACTTC.

The V gene is TRBV11-2, the J gene TRBJ2-5, with 8 nucleotides matching TRBD2. This CDR3 contains 16 residues. The V gene end was trimmed by 5 bases and the J gene end by 4 bases; junction bases not matched to a gene: 12. Germline V lookup: CDR1 SGHAT, CDR2 FQNNGV. In nucleotides, the CDR3 is TGTGCCAGCAGCCTAAGCCCTCTCGGGAGGGGAGAGACCCAGTACTTC. This translates into CASSLSPLGRGETQYF.

The chain couples TRBV10-3 to TRBJ2-2; D uncertain. This CDR3 is 12 amino acids long. CDR1 and CDR2 from the germline V gene are ENHRY and SYGVKD. The V and J ends lost 7 bases and 5 bases respectively, with 8 bases between them. The CDR3 DNA is TGTGCCATCAAAGCCCTTACCGGGGAGCTGTTTTTT. Residues: CAIKALTGELFF.

About this clone itself: Other DNA variants within this sample encode the same CDR3. The rearrangement joins TRBV6-5 to TRBJ2-7; TRBD1 is a possible D gene (5 bases). The CDR3 totals 15 residues. The V end was cut by 2 bases, the J end by 1 base, with 12 bases between. Germline-derived CDR1 and CDR2 are MNHEY and SVGAGI. CDR3 residues: CASSYGQGGSYEQYF. Written as DNA, the CDR3 is TGTGCCAGCAGTTACGGGCAGGGTGGGTCCTACGAGCAGTACTTC.

The gene calls are TRBV2 and TRBJ2-7, with a tentative D call TRBD1 (6 bases). This CDR3 is 16 amino acids long. From germline, CDR1 is SNHLY and CDR2 FYNNEI. Trimming removed 5 bases at V and 2 bases at J, with 19 bases between. As DNA, the CDR3 is TGTGCCAGCAGTACCCCAACTCCAGGGGTAACCTACGAGCAGTACTTC. Amino acid sequence: CASSTPTPGVTYEQYF.

This rearrangement joins TRBV15 to TRBJ2-7, with a tentative D call TRBD1 (6 bases). There are 13 residues in the CDR3. V dropped 4 bases and J dropped 3 bases, with 10 bases sitting between them. Germline CDR1 is LNHNV and CDR2 is YYDKDF (reference sequence). The CDR3 DNA reads as TGTGCCACCAGCACTCTCAGGGGCTACGAGCAGTACTTC. Its translation is CATSTLRGYEQYF.